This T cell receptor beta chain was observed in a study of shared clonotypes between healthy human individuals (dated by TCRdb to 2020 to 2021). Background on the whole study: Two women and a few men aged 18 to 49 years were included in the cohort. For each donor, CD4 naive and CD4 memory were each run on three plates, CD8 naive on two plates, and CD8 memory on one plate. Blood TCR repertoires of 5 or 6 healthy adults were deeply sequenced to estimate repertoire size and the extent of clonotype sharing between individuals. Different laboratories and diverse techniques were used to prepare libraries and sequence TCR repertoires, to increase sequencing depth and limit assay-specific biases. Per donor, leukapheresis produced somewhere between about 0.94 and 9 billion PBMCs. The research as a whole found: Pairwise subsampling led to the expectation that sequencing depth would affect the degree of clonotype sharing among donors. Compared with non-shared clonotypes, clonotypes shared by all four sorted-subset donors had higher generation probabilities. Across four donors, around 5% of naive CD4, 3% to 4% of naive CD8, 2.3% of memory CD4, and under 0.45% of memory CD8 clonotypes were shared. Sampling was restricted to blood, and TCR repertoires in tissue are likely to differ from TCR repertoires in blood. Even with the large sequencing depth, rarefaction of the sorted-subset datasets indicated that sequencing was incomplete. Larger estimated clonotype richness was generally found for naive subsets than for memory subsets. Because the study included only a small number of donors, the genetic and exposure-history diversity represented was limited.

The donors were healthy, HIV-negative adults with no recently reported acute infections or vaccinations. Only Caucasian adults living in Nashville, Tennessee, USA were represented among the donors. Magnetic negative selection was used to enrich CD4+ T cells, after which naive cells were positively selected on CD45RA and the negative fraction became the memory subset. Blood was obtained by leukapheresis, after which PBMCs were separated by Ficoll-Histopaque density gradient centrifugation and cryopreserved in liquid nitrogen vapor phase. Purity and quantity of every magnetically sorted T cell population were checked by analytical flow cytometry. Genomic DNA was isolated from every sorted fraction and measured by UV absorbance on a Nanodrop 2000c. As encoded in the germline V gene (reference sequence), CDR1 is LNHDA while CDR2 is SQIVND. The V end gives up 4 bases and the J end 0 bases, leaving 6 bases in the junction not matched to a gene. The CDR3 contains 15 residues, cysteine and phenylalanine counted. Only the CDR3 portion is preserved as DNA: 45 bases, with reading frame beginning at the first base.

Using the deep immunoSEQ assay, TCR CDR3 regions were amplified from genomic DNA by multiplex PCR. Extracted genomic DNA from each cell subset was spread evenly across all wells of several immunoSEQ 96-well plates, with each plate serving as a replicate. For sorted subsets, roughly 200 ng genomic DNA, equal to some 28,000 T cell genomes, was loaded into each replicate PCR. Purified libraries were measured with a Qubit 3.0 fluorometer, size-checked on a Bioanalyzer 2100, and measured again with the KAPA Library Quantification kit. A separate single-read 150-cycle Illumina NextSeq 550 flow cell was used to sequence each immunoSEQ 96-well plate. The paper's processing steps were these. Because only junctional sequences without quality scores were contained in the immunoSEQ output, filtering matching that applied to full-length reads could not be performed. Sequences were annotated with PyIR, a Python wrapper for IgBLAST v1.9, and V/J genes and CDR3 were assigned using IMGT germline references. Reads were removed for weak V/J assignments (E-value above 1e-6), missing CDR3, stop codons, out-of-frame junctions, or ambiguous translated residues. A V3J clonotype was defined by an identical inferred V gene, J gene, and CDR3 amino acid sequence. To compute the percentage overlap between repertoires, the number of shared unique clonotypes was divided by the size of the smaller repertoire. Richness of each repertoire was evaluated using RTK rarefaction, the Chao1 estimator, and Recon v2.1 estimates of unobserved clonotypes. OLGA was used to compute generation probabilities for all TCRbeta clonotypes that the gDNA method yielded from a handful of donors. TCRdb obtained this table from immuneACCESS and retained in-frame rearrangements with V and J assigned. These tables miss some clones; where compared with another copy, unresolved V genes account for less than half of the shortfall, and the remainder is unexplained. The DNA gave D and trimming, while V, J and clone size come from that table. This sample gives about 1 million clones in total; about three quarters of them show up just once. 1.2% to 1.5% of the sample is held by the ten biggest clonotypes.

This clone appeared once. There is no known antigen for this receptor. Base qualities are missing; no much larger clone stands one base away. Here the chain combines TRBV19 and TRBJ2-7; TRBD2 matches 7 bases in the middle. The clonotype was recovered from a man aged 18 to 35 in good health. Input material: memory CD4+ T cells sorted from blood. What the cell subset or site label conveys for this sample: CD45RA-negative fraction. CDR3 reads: CASSSGGGYSYEQYF. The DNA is TGTGCCAGTAGTAGTGGCGGGGGTTACTCCTACGAGCAGTACTTC.